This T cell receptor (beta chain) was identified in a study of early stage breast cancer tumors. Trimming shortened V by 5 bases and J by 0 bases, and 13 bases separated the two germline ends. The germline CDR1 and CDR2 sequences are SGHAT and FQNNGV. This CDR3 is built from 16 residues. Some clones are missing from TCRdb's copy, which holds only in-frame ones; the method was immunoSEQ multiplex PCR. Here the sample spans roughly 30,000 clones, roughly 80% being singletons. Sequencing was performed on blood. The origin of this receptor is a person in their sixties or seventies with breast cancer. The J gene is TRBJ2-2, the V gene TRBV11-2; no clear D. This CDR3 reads CASSVYSWTNTGELFF. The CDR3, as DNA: TGTGCCAGCAGCGTATATAGCTGGACGAACACCGGGGAGCTGTTTTTT.